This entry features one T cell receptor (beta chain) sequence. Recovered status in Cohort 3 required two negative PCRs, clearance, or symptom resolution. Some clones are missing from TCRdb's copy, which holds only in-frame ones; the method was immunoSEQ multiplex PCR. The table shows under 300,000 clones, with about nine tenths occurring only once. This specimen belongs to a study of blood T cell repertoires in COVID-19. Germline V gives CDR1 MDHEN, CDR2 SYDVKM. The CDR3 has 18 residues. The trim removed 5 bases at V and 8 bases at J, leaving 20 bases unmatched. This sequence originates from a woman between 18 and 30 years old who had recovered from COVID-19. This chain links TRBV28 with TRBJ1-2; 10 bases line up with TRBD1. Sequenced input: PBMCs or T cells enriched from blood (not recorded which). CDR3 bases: TGTGCCAGCAGTGGAACTGTTCGGGGACAGGGGTTGAGTTGGGGCTACACCTTC. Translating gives CASSGTVRGQGLSWGYTF.